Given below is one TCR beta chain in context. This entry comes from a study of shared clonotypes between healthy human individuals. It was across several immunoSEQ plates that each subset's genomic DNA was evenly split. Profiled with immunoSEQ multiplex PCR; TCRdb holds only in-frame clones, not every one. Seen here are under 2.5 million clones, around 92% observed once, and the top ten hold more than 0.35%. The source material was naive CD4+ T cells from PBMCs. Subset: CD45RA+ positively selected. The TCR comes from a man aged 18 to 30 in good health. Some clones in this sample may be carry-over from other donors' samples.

Here the CDR3 reads CASSRGGWTQYF. The CDR3 region has the DNA TGTGCCAGCAGTCGCGGGGGGTGGACGCAGTATTTT. The gene calls are TRBV14 and TRBJ2-3; 8 bases fit TRBD2. The CDR3 is 12 residues long. V was clipped by 6 bases and J by 9 bases; unmatched bases: 5. Germline V gene sequence: CDR1 SGHDN, CDR2 FVKESK.